Each of the 23 T cell receptor beta chains below was sequenced from the same sample in a study of OX40 agonist ivuxolimab in advanced cancers. The method behind the library was the immunoSEQ multiplex PCR assay. Held by TCRdb, this immuneACCESS table contains in-frame sequences only and omits some clones. Under half of the omission traces to an unresolved V gene where checked; the cause of the rest is unknown. A total of 11,000 to 15,000 clones appear in this sample, approximately 80% of them only once. Jointly, the top ten make up about 36% of the sample. Sequenced here: CD4+ or CD8+ T cells sorted from blood, sampled in a trial of the OX40 agonist ivuxolimab. The receptors stem from an adult with an advanced solid tumor such as melanoma, head and neck, liver or kidney cancer.

The chain couples TRBV28 to TRBJ1-3; D gene uncertain. Germline CDR1 is MDHEN and CDR2 is SYDVKM. Between the trimmed V and J ends, which lost 8 bases and 4 bases, there was a span of 6 bases. This CDR3 comprises 11 residues. Here the CDR3 reads CASSAGNTIYF. The CDR3 DNA is TGTGCCAGCTCCGCCGGAAACACCATATATTTT.

The table lists this clone with a count of one. The chain has TRBV5-6 and TRBJ1-4; D might be TRBD1 (5 bases). V was cut by 2 bases and J by 7 bases, with 15 bases left in between. The CDR3 sequence is 15 residues long. In germline, CDR1 is SGHDT, CDR2 YYEEEE. The DNA of the CDR3 is TGTGCCAGCAGCTTCTGGGCAGGGCAAGCTGAAAAACTGTTTTTT. It translates to CASSFWAGQAEKLFF.

This clone was counted only a few times. V gene TRBV7-9 combines with J gene TRBJ2-7, with 11 bases matching TRBD1. This CDR3 comprises 15 residues. In germline, CDR1 is SEHNR, CDR2 FQNEAQ (reference sequence). After removal of 1 base from V and 5 bases from J, the junction contained 4 bases not matched to a gene. CDR3 protein: CASSLGDRGIHEQYF. The CDR3 DNA reads as TGTGCCAGCAGCTTAGGGGACAGGGGGATCCACGAGCAGTACTTC.

The chain employs TRBV5-4 and TRBJ2-7, with D unresolved. Germline loops: CDR1 SGHNT, CDR2 YYREEE (reference sequence). This CDR3 has 15 amino acids. Trimming stripped 4 bases from V and 2 bases from J, with 16 bases between. CDR3 region: CASSPSPKSPYEQYF. The CDR3 coding sequence is TGTGCCAGCAGCCCTAGTCCTAAATCCCCCTACGAGCAGTACTTC.

The rearrangement uses TRBV27 and TRBJ1-5; no reliable D call. CDR1 is MNHEY and CDR2 is SMNVEV in the germline V gene (reference sequence). The CDR3 length is 10 residues. Trimming took off 6 bases at V and 9 bases at J, with 6 bases between the two ends. CDR3 coding DNA: TGTGCCAGCAGCCACGGGCCCCAGCATTTT. As protein: CASSHGPQHF.

The chain is built from TRBV28 and TRBJ2-7; 8 bases map to TRBD1. CDR1 is MDHEN and CDR2 is SYDVKM in the germline V gene. This CDR3 has 13 amino acids. The V and J ends lost 11 bases and 6 bases, in that order; junction bases with no gene match: 12. The CDR3 region is CALAQGAGSEQYF. The CDR3 bases are TGTGCCCTGGCGCAGGGGGCGGGTAGCGAGCAGTACTTC.

This chain uses TRBV27 with TRBJ2-1, with D perhaps matching TRBD2 (5 bases). V was clipped by 4 bases and J by 0 bases, with 10 bases between them. Germline-derived CDR1 and CDR2 are MNHEY and SMNVEV (reference sequence). The CDR3 totals 15 residues. CDR3 coding DNA: TGTGCCAGCAGTTATGCGGGTAGCTCCTACAATGAGCAGTTCTTC. It encodes CASSYAGSSYNEQFF.

The chain has TRBV5-6 and TRBJ2-1, with 9 bases that match TRBD1. V gave up 0 bases and J gave up 6 bases; unmatched junction bases: 4. The CDR3 loop spans 15 amino acids. Per the germline V gene, CDR1 is SGHDT and CDR2 is YYEEEE. CDR3 loop: CASSLGDRVRNEQFF. DNA for the CDR3: TGTGCCAGCAGCTTGGGGGACAGGGTCCGCAATGAGCAGTTCTTC.

This clone came up once. V gene TRBV7-9 combines with J gene TRBJ2-7, with 13 bases aligning to TRBD2. Trimming removed 2 bases from V and 5 bases from J; junction bases left unmatched: 6. Looked up from germline, CDR1 is SEHNR and CDR2 is FQNEAQ (reference sequence). This CDR3 contains 16 residues. CDR3: CASSLTAGLAGHEQYF. CDR3 nucleotide sequence: TGTGCCAGCAGCTTAACGGCGGGACTAGCGGGACACGAGCAGTACTTC.

This chain uses TRBV1 with TRBJ2-7; whether TRBD1, the table's D call, matches the DNA was not checked. TRBV1 is deemed a pseudogene. This CDR3 spans 17 amino acids. CDR3 amino acids: CTSSQDFKSVDRHEQYF. CDR3 bases: TGCACCAGCAGCCAAGATTTTAAGTCTGTCGACAGGCACGAGCAGTACTTC.

The chain employs TRBV27 and TRBJ1-5; 7 bases match TRBD1. CDR1 is MNHEY and CDR2 is SMNVEV in the germline V gene (reference sequence). The V gene end was trimmed by 4 bases and the J gene end by 0 bases; junction bases not matched to a gene: 6. The CDR3 loop spans 16 amino acids. DNA for the CDR3: TGTGCCAGCAGTTATACAGGGGAGTATAGCAATCAGCCCCAGCATTTT. Translated: CASSYTGEYSNQPQHF.

This chain connects TRBV15 to TRBJ1-1; 8 bases agree with TRBD1. V dropped 1 base and J dropped 5; count of bases not matched to a gene: 6. The length of the CDR3 is 15 residues. Germline V gene lookup returns CDR1 LNHNV and CDR2 YYDKDF (reference sequence). The CDR3 bases are TGTGCCACCAGCAGAGTTACAGGGGGAGGGACTGAAGCTTTCTTT. Translated, it gives CATSRVTGGGTEAFF.

V and J are TRBV2 and TRBJ2-5, with 7 bases matching TRBD2. V lost 6 bases, J lost 5 bases, and 12 bases stayed unmatched. The CDR3 is 15 residues long. Looked up from germline, CDR1 is SNHLY and CDR2 is FYNNEI. DNA of the CDR3: TGTGCCAGCAGCTTACCGGCGGGAGCGGGCGAGACCCAGTACTTC. Amino acid sequence: CASSLPAGAGETQYF.

The chain is built from TRBV5-8 and TRBJ2-5; 7 bases align to TRBD1. The CDR3 consists of 15 residues. V trimming: 2 bases; J trimming: 4 bases; junction bases outside the gene matches: 8. The V gene's germline CDR1 is SGHTS and CDR2 YDEGEE. The CDR3 DNA is TGTGCCAGCAGCTTCGGGGCAGGGGGTTTAGAGACCCAGTACTTC. This encodes CASSFGAGGLETQYF.

The chain carries TRBV6-5 and TRBJ1-6, with 10 bases aligning to TRBD1. The V and J ends lost 2 bases and 10 bases, in that order; junction bases with no gene match: 5. The germline V gene has CDR1 MNHEY and CDR2 SVGAGI. The CDR3 runs to 15 residues. CDR3 in DNA: TGTGCCAGCAGTTACACGACAGGGGGCGCCTCACCCCTCCACTTT. It is translated as CASSYTTGGASPLHF.

The chain is built from TRBV4-1 and TRBJ2-7, with D perhaps assigned TRBD1 or TRBD2 (5 bases each). V was pared by 4 bases and J by 3 bases, with 10 bases between. Germline assignment: CDR1 MGHRA and CDR2 YSYEKL. The CDR3 has 13 residues. CDR3 protein: CASSPGPGYEQYF. As DNA, the CDR3 is TGCGCCAGCAGCCCGGGACCAGGCTACGAGCAGTACTTC.

In this sample, this clone is medium-sized. The chain combines TRBV30 with TRBJ2-2, with 8 bases aligning to TRBD2. Germline CDR1 is GTSNPN and CDR2 is SVGIG (reference sequence). The CDR3 length is 14 residues. With V trimmed by 7 bases and J by 5 bases, 9 bases remained unmatched. The CDR3 DNA is TGTGCCTATACAGCGGGAGTTGGGACCGGGGAGCTGTTTTTT. Translating it yields CAYTAGVGTGELFF. Complete variable domain (other parts from reference TRBV30 and TRBJ2-2): SQTIHQWPATLVQPVGSPLSLECTVEGTSNPNLYWYRQAAGRGLQLLFYSVGIGQISSEVPQNLSASRPQDRQFILSSKKLLLSDSGFYLCAYTAGVGTGELFFGEGSRLTVL.

This clone has more than one count but fewer than ten. This chain joins TRBV10-2 and TRBJ2-7; TRBD2 might be the D (6 bases). V was pared by 9 bases and J by 0 bases, with 12 bases between. In germline, CDR1 is WSHSY, CDR2 SAAADI. The CDR3 loop spans 13 amino acids. For the CDR3, the DNA is TGCGCCAGTACTCAAGCGGGCTCCTACGAGCAGTACTTC. The encoded protein is CASTQAGSYEQYF.

The rearrangement links TRBV18 to TRBJ1-1; D gene unclear. The CDR3 runs to 16 residues. Between the trimmed V and J ends, which lost 2 bases and 1 base, there was a span of 14 bases. Germline V lookup: CDR1 KGHSH, CDR2 LQKENI. DNA of the CDR3: TGTGCCAGCTCACCATTGGCGGGAGTAGAGAACACTGAAGCTTTCTTT. Its translation is CASSPLAGVENTEAFF.

This chain uses TRBV7-9 with TRBJ1-1; possible D gene TRBD1, 6 bases. Germline values: CDR1 SEHNR, CDR2 FQNEAQ (reference sequence). The CDR3 has 14 residues. The V end lost 6 bases, the J end lost 0 bases, and 11 bases lay between the germline ends. The CDR3 region is CASRPGHLNTEAFF. In nucleotides, the CDR3 is TGTGCCAGCAGGCCGGGACACCTGAACACTGAAGCTTTCTTT. The full variable domain, in which reference TRBV7-9 and TRBJ1-1 provide the parts outside the CDR3, is DTGVSQNPRHKITKRGQNVTFRCDPISEHNRLYWYRQTLGQGPEFLTYFQNEAQLEKSRLLSDRFSAERPKGSFSTLEIQRTEQGDSAMYLCASRPGHLNTEAFFGQGTRLTVV.

The chain joins TRBV7-9 to TRBJ2-1, with D uncertain. The ends were cut back, 4 bases at V and 3 bases at J, with 7 bases in the middle. The CDR3 is made up of 13 amino acids. Germline values: CDR1 SEHNR, CDR2 FQNEAQ (reference sequence). In DNA form, the CDR3 reads TGTGCCAGCAGCTCCTTAGGCTACAATGAGCAGTTCTTC. It yields the protein CASSSLGYNEQFF.

V and J are TRBV11-2 and TRBJ1-2; 7 bases agree with TRBD1. The junction had 8 bases not matched to a gene; V was cut back by 5 bases and J by 2 bases. The CDR3 sequence is 15 residues long. Germline V lookup: CDR1 SGHAT, CDR2 FQNNGV. The CDR3 DNA sequence: TGTGCCAGCAGCGCGGAGACGACAGGGAACTATGGCTACACCTTC. This sequence encodes CASSAETTGNYGYTF.

On this clone: At one end, the junction sequence differs from germline, possibly due to a read error. This chain uses TRBV6-1 with TRBJ1-2; 12 bases map to TRBD1. The length of the CDR3 is 12 residues. CDR1 and CDR2 (germline): MNHNS, SASEGT. The CDR3 protein is CSGQGAGGGYTF. CDR3 DNA: TGCTCGGGACAGGGGGCGGGAGGGGGCTACACCTTC.